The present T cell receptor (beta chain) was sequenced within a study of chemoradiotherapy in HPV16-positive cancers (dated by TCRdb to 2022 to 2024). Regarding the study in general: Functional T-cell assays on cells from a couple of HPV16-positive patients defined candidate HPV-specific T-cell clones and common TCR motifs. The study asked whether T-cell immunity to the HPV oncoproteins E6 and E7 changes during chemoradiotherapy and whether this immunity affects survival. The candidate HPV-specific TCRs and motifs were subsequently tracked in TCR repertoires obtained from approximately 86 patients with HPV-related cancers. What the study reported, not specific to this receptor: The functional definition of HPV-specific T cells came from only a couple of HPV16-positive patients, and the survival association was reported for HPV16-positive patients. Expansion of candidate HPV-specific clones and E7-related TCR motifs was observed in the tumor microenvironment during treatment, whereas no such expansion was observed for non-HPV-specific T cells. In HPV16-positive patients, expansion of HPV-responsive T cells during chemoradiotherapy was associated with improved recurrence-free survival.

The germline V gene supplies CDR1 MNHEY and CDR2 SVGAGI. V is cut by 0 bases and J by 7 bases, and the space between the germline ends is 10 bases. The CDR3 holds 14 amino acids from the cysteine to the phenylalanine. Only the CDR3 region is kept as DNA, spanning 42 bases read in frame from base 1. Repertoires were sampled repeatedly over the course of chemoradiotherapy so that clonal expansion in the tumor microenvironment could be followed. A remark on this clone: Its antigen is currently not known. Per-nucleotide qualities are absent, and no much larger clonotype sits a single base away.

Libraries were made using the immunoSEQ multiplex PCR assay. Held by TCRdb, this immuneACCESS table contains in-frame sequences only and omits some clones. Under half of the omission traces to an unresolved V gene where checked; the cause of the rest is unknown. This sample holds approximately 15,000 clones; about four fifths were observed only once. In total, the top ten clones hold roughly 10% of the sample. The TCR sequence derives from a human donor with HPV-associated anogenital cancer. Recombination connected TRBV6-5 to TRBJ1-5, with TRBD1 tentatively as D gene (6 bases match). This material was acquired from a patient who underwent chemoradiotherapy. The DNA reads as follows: TGTGCCAGCAGTTACTCGGGGAGGGGGCAGCCCCAGCATTTT. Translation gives CASSYSGRGQPQHF.